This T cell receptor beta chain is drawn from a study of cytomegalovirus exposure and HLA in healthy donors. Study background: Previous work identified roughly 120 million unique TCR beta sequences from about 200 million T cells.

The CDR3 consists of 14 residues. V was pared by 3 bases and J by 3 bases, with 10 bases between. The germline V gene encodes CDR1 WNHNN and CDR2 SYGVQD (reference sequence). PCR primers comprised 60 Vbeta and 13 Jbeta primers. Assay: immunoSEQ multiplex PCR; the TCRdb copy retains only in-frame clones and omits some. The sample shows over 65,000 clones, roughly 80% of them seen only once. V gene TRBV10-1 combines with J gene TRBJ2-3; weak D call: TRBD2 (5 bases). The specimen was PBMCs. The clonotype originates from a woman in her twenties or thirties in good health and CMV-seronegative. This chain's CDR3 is CASSEAAATDTQYF. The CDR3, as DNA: TGCGCCAGCAGTGAAGCAGCGGCGACAGATACGCAGTATTTT.